In this sample, the clone carrying this TCR beta chain turned up a few times. What it binds is not known. These data originate in a study of beta chain features in type 1 diabetes. Overall study context: Analysis included 95 million to 140 million sorted cells drawn from all samples. Study-level points and caveats: A potential PCR bias toward shorter templates would be equal in patient and control samples. Type 1 diabetes patients showed a moderate but significant shortening of TCRB CDR3s in all four CD4+ subsets. The study found fewer insertions and more deletions at VDJ junctions in type 1 diabetes patients.

Every bit of the isolated RNA underwent reverse transcription, so sequencing read expressed TCRB transcripts. The protocol was immunoSEQ multiplex PCR, while the TCRdb copy is restricted to in-frame clones and leaves out a portion. Of 250,000 to 300,000 clones in the sample, about 13% are singletons; the top ten hold about 0.017%. V lost 6 bases to trimming and J lost 1 base, with 15 bases between them. Germline values: CDR1 MDHEN, CDR2 SYDVKM. This CDR3 has 15 residues. The chain combines TRBV28 with TRBJ1-1, with unresolved D. The sequencing sample was made of naive CD4+ T cells from blood. This TCR was sampled from a man aged 25-40 years with type 1 diabetes. CDR3: CASRTPDWSNTEAFF. The CDR3, as DNA: TGTGCCAGCAGAACTCCCGACTGGTCGAACACTGAAGCTTTCTTT.